The source of this T cell receptor (beta chain) is a study of T cells in women clearing cervical HPV infection. The germline V gene encodes CDR1 SGHTA and CDR2 FQGTGA. Deletions cut 5 bases from V and 2 bases from J, with 12 bases between. This CDR3 has 14 amino acids. Some clones are missing from TCRdb's copy, which holds only in-frame ones; the method was immunoSEQ multiplex PCR. This repertoire includes about 40,000 clones. Turning to this clone: The CDR3 extends 3 residues past the end of the read, so its final part is completed from the germline J gene.

Sequencing used blood buffy coat. V gene TRBV7-3 combines with J gene TRBJ1-1, with no clear D. The receptor was isolated from a woman between 18 and 70 years old with a cervical HPV16 infection that either progressed to CIN3+ or cleared (not recorded which). CDR3 DNA (partial): TGTGCCAGCAGCCCCTCCCCCACTAACACTGAA. It encodes CASSPSPTNTE. The complete CDR3 reads CASSPSPTNTEAFF.